Listed below are T cell receptor beta chains from one sample, sequenced in a study of OX40 agonist ivuxolimab in advanced cancers. Assay: immunoSEQ multiplex PCR; the TCRdb copy retains only in-frame clones and omits some. The sample records around 36,000 clones, roughly 87% being singletons. Sequenced material: CD4+ or CD8+ T cells sorted from blood, taken in a trial of the OX40 agonist ivuxolimab. Receptors were obtained from an adult with an advanced solid tumor such as melanoma, head and neck, liver or kidney cancer. Both conserved end residues are part of each CDR3. Each record gives: J gene, D gene, clone size, V gene, CDR3 protein, CDR3 DNA. The D gene is left open where the match is weak. Expanded clones are given a class, and other clones once, few, many or no size at all.

TRBJ1-1 | . | . | TRBV12-5 | CASGFGTNEAFF | TGTGCTAGTGGTTTCGGTACGAATGAAGCTTTCTTT
TRBJ1-3 | TRBD1 | . | TRBV25-1 | CASSENSPGTGFGDTIYF | TGTGCCAGCAGTGAAAATTCCCCCGGGACAGGGTTTGGTGACACCATATATTTT
TRBJ1-3 | TRBD1 | . | TRBV7-2 | CASSPRGQGAFTSGNTIYF | TGTGCCAGCAGCCCGAGGGGACAGGGTGCTTTTACCTCTGGAAACACCATATATTTT
TRBJ2-1 | . | . | TRBV19 | CASSMKGPNEQFF | TGTGCCAGTAGTATGAAAGGCCCCAATGAGCAGTTCTTC
TRBJ2-7 | . | . | TRBV7-6 | CASSSGVSYEQYF | TGTGCCAGCAGCTCGGGTGTCTCCTACGAGCAGTACTTC
TRBJ1-2 | . | . | TRBV25-1 | CASSDWDTENYGYTF | TGTGCCAGCAGTGATTGGGACACCGAAAACTATGGCTACACCTTC
TRBJ1-1 | . | . | TRBV5-1 | CASSWRDFMNTEAFF | TGCGCCAGCAGTTGGAGAGACTTTATGAACACTGAAGCTTTCTTT
TRBJ2-7 | . | . | TRBV7-9 | CASSSPGTPYEQYF | TGTGCCAGCAGCTCCCCCGGGACCCCCTACGAGCAGTACTTC
TRBJ2-4 | . | . | TRBV30 | CAWSLGAGNIQYF | TGTGCCTGGAGTTTGGGGGCAGGGAACATTCAGTACTTC
TRBJ2-7 | . | . | TRBV6-1 | CASSPWGDSPYEQYF | TGTGCCAGCTCACCCTGGGGGGACAGCCCCTACGAGCAGTACTTC
TRBJ1-2 | . | once | TRBV30 | CAWTSAEGGGRYGYTF | TGTGCCTGGACCTCTGCCGAGGGGGGCGGGAGGTATGGCTACACCTTC
TRBJ2-1 | TRBD2 | . | TRBV6-5 | CASSYTSGGSREQFF | TGTGCCAGCAGTTACACTAGCGGGGGGTCTCGTGAGCAGTTCTTC
TRBJ1-1 | . | . | TRBV19 | CASSFQNDVHRNTEAFF | TGTGCCAGTAGTTTTCAAAACGACGTACACAGGAACACTGAAGCTTTCTTT
TRBJ1-5 | TRBD1 | . | TRBV4-1 | CASSQDEATGTGDLNQPQHF | TGCGCCAGCAGCCAGGATGAAGCGACCGGGACAGGGGATCTCAATCAGCCCCAGCATTTT
TRBJ1-1 | . | . | TRBV27 | CASSGDGHPEAFF | TGTGCCAGCAGCGGGGATGGTCACCCTGAAGCTTTCTTT
TRBJ1-6 | . | . | TRBV7-5 | CARSLAEDNSTPLYNSPLHF | TGTGCCAGAAGCTTAGCGGAGGACAACTCAACGCCACTCTATAATTCACCCCTCCACTTT
TRBJ1-2 | TRBD1 | . | TRBV7-8 | CASSLEETGLYGYTF | TGTGCCAGCAGCTTAGAAGAGACAGGGCTGTATGGCTACACCTTC
TRBJ2-1 | TRBD2 | medium-sized | TRBV6-1 | CASSELAGSYNEQFF | TGTGCCAGCAGTGAACTAGCGGGCTCCTACAATGAGCAGTTCTTC
TRBJ1-2 | . | . | TRBV27 | CASSTIGGNNGYTF | TGTGCCAGCAGTACAATCGGGGGAAATAATGGCTACACCTTC
TRBJ2-7 | TRBD1 | . | TRBV27 | CASSPPLGTGGAYEQYF | TGTGCCAGCAGTCCACCCCTCGGGACAGGGGGTGCCTACGAGCAGTACTTC
TRBJ2-5 | TRBD2 | . | TRBV7-6 | CASSSIAGGETQYF | TGTGCCAGCAGCTCGATAGCGGGGGGGGAGACCCAGTACTTC
TRBJ1-1 | . | . | TRBV11-2 | CASGDLEAFF | TGTGCCAGCGGAGACCTTGAAGCTTTCTTT
TRBJ2-7 | TRBD2 | . | TRBV7-9 | CASSLGLAGTRSYEQYF | TGTGCCAGCAGCTTAGGGCTAGCGGGGACTCGCTCCTACGAGCAGTACTTC
TRBJ1-2 | . | . | TRBV27 | CASSPIPGGSNYGYTF | TGTGCCAGCAGTCCAATCCCCGGGGGCTCTAACTATGGCTACACCTTC
TRBJ1-5 | . | . | TRBV19 | CASSAEPGTLGQPQHF | TGTGCCAGTAGCGCCGAACCCGGGACATTGGGACAGCCCCAGCATTTT
TRBJ1-2 | . | . | TRBV19 | CASSIFSGANYGYTF | TGTGCCAGTAGTATCTTTTCAGGGGCGAACTATGGCTACACCTTC
TRBJ2-7 | TRBD2 | . | TRBV20-1 | CSVRTRNEQYF | TGCAGTGTCCGGACTAGAAACGAGCAGTACTTC
TRBJ2-7 | TRBD2 | . | TRBV30 | CAWSPLSSGGRDPYEQYF | TGTGCCTGGAGCCCCTTAAGTAGCGGGGGGCGGGATCCCTACGAGCAGTACTTC
TRBJ2-7 | TRBD1 | . | TRBV5-1 | CASRLGQGAGEQYF | TGCGCCAGCCGACTTGGACAGGGGGCAGGCGAGCAGTACTTC
TRBJ2-5 | TRBD1 | . | TRBV4-1 | CASSQVQTGGSGTQYF | TGCGCCAGCAGCCAAGTACAGACAGGGGGTTCGGGGACCCAGTACTTC
TRBJ1-6 | TRBD1 | . | TRBV4-3 | CASSQEWTGPGSPLHF | TGCGCCAGCAGCCAAGAGTGGACAGGGCCGGGTTCACCCCTCCACTTT
TRBJ1-2 | . | . | TRBV6-4 | CASSDAGTYGYTF | TGTGCCAGCAGTGACGCCGGAACCTATGGCTACACCTTC
TRBJ1-1 | . | . | TRBV7-9 | CASSQEWQGYTEAFF | TGCGCCAGCAGCCAAGAGTGGCAGGGCTACACTGAAGCTTTCTTT
TRBJ1-1 | . | . | TRBV5-1 | CASEEGTEAFF | TGCGCCAGCGAAGAGGGAACTGAAGCTTTCTTT
TRBJ2-1 | . | . | TRBV9 | CASSVRGGGLGNEQFF | TGTGCCAGCAGCGTCCGAGGGGGTGGTTTGGGCAATGAGCAGTTCTTC